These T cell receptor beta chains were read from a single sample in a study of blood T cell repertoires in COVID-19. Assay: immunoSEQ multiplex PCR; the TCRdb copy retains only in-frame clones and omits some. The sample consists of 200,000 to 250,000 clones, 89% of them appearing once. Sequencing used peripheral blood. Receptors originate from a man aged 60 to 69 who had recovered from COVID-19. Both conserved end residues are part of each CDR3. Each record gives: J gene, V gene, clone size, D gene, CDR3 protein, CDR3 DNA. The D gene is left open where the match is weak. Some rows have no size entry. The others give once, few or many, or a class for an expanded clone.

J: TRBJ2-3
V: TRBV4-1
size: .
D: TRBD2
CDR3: CASSQAGTRLSDTQYF
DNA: TGCGCCAGCAGCCAGGCTGGGACTAGACTTTCAGATACGCAGTATTTT

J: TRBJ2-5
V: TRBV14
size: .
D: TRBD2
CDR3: CASSPGGLAVKETQYF
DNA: TGTGCCAGCAGCCCCGGCGGACTAGCGGTAAAAGAGACCCAGTACTTC

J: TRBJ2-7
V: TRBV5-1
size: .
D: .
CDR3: CASRAWTGSYEQYF
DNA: TGCGCCAGCCGAGCTTGGACGGGATCCTACGAGCAGTACTTC

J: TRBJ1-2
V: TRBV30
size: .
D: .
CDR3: CAWSWDSFSGYTF
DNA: TGTGCCTGGAGTTGGGACTCATTTTCTGGCTACACCTTC

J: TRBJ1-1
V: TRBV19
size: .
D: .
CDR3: CASSIRYPNLNTEAFF
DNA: TGTGCCAGTAGTATTAGATATCCGAATCTGAACACTGAAGCTTTCTTT

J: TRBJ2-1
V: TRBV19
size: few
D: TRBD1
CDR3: CASSVETGLGEQFF
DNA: TGTGCCAGTAGTGTAGAGACAGGGCTAGGGGAGCAGTTCTTC

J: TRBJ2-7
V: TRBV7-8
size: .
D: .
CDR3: CASSSERHRTYEQYF
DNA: TGTGCCAGCAGCTCCGAGCGGCACCGAACCTACGAGCAGTACTTC

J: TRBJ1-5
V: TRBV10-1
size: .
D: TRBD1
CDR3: CASSGPCVTGEVGTYSNQPQHF
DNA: TGCGCCAGCAGTGGCCCCTGCGTGACAGGGGAGGTGGGGACATATAGCAATCAGCCCCAGCATTTT

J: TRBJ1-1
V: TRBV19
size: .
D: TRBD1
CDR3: CATKGQGGMNTEAFF
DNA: TGTGCCACCAAAGGGCAGGGGGGAATGAACACTGAAGCTTTCTTT

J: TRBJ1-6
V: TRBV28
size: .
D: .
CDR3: CATSPPGSPLHF
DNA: TGTGCCACCAGCCCCCCAGGGTCACCCCTCCACTTT

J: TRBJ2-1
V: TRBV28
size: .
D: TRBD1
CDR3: CASSLVGTGDLDEQFF
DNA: TGTGCCAGCAGTTTGGTCGGGACAGGGGATTTAGATGAGCAGTTCTTC

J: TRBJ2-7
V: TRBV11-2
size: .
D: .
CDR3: CASSPRPTGAYEQYF
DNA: TGTGCCAGCAGCCCAAGGCCCACCGGGGCCTACGAGCAGTACTTC

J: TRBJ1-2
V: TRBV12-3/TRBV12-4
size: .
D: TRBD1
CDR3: CASRKAQGFGYTF
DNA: TGTGCCAGCAGGAAGGCACAGGGGTTTGGCTACACCTTC

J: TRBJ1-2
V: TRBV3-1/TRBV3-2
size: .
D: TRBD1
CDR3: CASSRPGTGVSHYGYTF
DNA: TGTGCCAGCAGCCGACCAGGGACAGGGGTCTCTCACTATGGCTACACCTTC

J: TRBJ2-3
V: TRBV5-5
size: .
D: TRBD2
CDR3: CASSLVSGATDTQYF
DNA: TGTGCCAGCAGCTTGGTCAGCGGGGCCACAGATACGCAGTATTTT

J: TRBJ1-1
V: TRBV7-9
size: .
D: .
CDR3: CASSVQAGNTEAFF
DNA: TGTGCCAGCAGCGTCCAGGCCGGGAACACTGAAGCTTTCTTT

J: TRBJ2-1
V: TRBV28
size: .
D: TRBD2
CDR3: CASTLTGTSGYNEQFF
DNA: TGTGCCAGCACTCTCACCGGGACTAGCGGTTACAATGAGCAGTTCTTC

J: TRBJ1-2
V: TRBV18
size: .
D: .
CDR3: CASSPSLQNYGYTF
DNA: TGTGCCAGCTCACCATCGCTCCAGAACTATGGCTACACCTTC

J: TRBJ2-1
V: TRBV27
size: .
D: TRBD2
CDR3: CASSLIGAGGARGEQFF
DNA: TGTGCCAGCAGTTTAATCGGGGCCGGGGGGGCGAGGGGTGAGCAGTTCTTC

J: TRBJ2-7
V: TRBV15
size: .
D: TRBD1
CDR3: CATRQGARGHEQYF
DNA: TGTGCCACCAGACAGGGGGCGCGGGGCCACGAGCAGTACTTC

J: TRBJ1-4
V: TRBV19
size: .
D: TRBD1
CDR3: CASSRQGLNEKLFF
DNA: TGTGCCAGTAGTAGACAGGGACTTAATGAAAAACTGTTTTTT

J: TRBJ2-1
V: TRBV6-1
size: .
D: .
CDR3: CASSGRQASSYNEQFF
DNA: TGTGCCAGCAGTGGCCGACAGGCCAGCTCCTACAATGAGCAGTTCTTC

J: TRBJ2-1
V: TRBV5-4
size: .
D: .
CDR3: CASSGGYEQFF
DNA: TGTGCCAGCAGCGGGGGCTATGAGCAGTTCTTC

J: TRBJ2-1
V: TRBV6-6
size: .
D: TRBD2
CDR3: CASRKGLAEPYNEQFF
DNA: TGTGCCAGCAGAAAGGGACTAGCGGAACCCTACAATGAGCAGTTCTTC

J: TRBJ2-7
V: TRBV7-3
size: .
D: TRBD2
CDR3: CASSLTPAGDYEQYF
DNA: TGTGCCAGCAGCTTAACGCCTGCGGGGGACTACGAGCAGTACTTC

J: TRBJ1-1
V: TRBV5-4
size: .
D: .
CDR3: CASSLNRGLGNTEAFF
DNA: TGTGCCAGCAGCTTGAATCGGGGTTTGGGGAACACTGAAGCTTTCTTT

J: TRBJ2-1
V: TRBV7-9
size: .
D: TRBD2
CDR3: CASRTSGSYEQFF
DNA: TGTGCCAGCCGGACTAGCGGGAGCTATGAGCAGTTCTTC

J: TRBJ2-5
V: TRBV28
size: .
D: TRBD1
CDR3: CASSKTGGRQETQYF
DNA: TGTGCCAGCAGCAAGACAGGGGGGAGGCAAGAGACCCAGTACTTC

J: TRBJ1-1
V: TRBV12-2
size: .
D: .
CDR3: CASREDSLGFF
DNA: TGTGCAAGTCGCGAAGACAGCCTAGGTTTCTTT

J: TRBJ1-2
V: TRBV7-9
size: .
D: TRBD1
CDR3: CASSLASGGYGYTF
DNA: TGTGCCAGCAGCTTAGCCTCAGGGGGGTATGGCTACACCTTC

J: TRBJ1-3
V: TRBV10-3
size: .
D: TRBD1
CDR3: CAIRATGENTIYF
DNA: TGTGCCATCAGGGCTACAGGGGAAAACACCATATATTTT

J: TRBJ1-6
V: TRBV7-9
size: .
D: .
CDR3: CASSWEIGPLHF
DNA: TGTGCCAGCAGCTGGGAGATAGGACCCCTCCACTTT

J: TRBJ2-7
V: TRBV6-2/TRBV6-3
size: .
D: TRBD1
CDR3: CASSYPPGQGLDEQYF
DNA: TGTGCCAGCAGTTACCCCCCCGGACAGGGTCTCGACGAGCAGTACTTC

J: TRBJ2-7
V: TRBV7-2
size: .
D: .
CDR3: CASSLLGLGEQYF
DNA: TGTGCCAGCAGCTTACTGGGACTGGGGGAGCAGTACTTC

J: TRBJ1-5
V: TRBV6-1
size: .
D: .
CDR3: CASSHDRRYQPQHF
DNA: TGTGCCAGCAGCCACGACAGGCGTTATCAGCCCCAGCATTTT

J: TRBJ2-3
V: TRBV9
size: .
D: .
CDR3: CASSVASTDTQYF
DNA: TGTGCCAGCAGCGTAGCTAGCACAGATACGCAGTATTTT

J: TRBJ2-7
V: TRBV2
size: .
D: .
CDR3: CASTPRGTAYEQYF
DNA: TGTGCCAGCACCCCCCGGGGGACAGCCTACGAGCAGTACTTC

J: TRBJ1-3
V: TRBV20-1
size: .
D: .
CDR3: CSASLTGGNTIYF
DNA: TGCAGTGCTAGTCTGACGGGTGGAAACACCATATATTTT

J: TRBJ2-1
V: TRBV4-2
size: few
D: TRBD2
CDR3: CASSHEAGIAGGDEQFF
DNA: TGTGCCAGCAGCCATGAAGCCGGGATAGCGGGAGGGGATGAGCAGTTCTTC

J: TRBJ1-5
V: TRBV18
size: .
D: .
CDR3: CASSPNGGAQPQHF
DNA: TGTGCCAGCTCACCAAATGGGGGCGCTCAGCCCCAGCATTTT

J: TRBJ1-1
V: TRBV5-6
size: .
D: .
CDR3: CASSLGANTEAFF
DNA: TGTGCCAGCAGCTTGGGGGCTAACACTGAAGCTTTCTTT

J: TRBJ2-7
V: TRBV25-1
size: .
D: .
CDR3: CASSDLGSLNEQYF
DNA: TGTGCCAGCAGTGATCTCGGGAGTCTTAACGAGCAGTACTTC

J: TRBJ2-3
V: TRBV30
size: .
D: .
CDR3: CAWGGTGSSTDTQYF
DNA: TGTGCCTGGGGCGGTACAGGGTCTAGCACAGATACGCAGTATTTT

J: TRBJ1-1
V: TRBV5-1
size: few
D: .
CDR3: CASSLPGAGTEAFF
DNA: TGCGCCAGCAGCCTCCCGGGAGCGGGCACTGAAGCTTTCTTT

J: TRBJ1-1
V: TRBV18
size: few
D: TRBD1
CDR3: CASSPSTGVGTEAFF
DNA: TGTGCCAGCTCACCAAGCACAGGGGTTGGGACTGAAGCTTTCTTT

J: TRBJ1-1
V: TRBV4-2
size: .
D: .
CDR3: CASSQDSAQVSASAFF
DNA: TGTGCCAGCAGCCAAGATTCTGCCCAGGTCTCCGCCTCAGCTTTCTTT

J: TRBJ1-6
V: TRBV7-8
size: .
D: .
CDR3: CASSPGHLFSYNSPLHF
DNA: TGTGCCAGCAGCCCGGGACATCTTTTCTCCTATAATTCACCCCTCCACTTT

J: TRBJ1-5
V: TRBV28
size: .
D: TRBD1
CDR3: CASSTRGLQPQHF
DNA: TGTGCCAGCAGTACCAGGGGGCTCCAGCCCCAGCATTTT

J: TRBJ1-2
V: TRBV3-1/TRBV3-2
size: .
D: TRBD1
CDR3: CASSPSGQGKWLNGYTF
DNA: TGTGCCAGCAGCCCATCGGGACAGGGGAAGTGGTTGAATGGCTACACCTTC

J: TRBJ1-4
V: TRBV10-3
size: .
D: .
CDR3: CAIIPGGECEKLFF
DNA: TGTGCCATCATTCCCGGGGGAGAGTGCGAAAAACTGTTTTTT

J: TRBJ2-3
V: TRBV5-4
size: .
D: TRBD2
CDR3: CASSLGGGSSTDTQYF
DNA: TGTGCCAGCAGCTTGGGGGGCGGGAGTAGCACAGATACGCAGTATTTT

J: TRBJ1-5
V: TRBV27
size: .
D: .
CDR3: CASRLNPGNQPQHF
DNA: TGTGCCAGCAGACTCAACCCAGGGAACCAGCCCCAGCATTTT

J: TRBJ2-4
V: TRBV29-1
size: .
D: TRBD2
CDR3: CSAGRGLAGENIQYF
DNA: TGCAGCGCGGGGAGGGGACTAGCGGGAGAAAACATTCAGTACTTC

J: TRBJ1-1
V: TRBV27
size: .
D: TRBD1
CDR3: CASRKQGKMAEAFF
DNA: TGTGCCAGCAGGAAACAGGGGAAAATGGCTGAAGCTTTCTTT

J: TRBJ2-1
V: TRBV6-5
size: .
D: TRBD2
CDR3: CASRALAGGHYEQFF
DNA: TGTGCCAGCAGAGCGCTAGCGGGGGGGCACTATGAGCAGTTCTTC